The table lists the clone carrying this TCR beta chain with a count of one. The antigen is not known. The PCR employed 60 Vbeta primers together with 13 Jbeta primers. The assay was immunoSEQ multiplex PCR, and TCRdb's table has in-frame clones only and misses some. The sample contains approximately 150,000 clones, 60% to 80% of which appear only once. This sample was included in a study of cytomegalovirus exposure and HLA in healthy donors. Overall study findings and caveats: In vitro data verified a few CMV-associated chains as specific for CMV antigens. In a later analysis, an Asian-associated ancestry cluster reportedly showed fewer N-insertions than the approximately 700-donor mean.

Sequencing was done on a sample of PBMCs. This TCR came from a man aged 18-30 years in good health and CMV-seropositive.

The CDR3 region is CASSREIAGGYNEQFF. The CDR3 bases are TGTGCCAGCAGCCGAGAAATAGCGGGAGGGTACAATGAGCAGTTCTTC. The chain combines TRBV6-6 with TRBJ2-1; TRBD2 aligns across 11 bases. Trimming took 6 bases from V and 4 from J; bases not matched to a gene: 8. The germline V gene has CDR1 MNHNY and CDR2 SVGAGI (reference sequence). The CDR3 runs to 16 residues.